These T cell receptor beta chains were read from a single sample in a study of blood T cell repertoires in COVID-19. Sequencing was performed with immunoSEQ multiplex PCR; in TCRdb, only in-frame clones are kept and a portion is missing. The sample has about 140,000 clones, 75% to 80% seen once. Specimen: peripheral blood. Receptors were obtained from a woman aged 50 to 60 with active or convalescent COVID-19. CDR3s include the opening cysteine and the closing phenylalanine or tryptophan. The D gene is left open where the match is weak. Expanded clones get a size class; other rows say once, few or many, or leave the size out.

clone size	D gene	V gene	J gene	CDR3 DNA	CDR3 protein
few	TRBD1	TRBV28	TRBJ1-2	TGTGCCAGCAGTTTTATACCGGGACAGGGGGAGAATGGCTACACCTTC	CASSFIPGQGENGYTF
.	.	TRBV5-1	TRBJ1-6	TGCGCCAGCAGCTTGGAGGGGATCGATAATTCACCCCTCCACTTT	CASSLEGIDNSPLHF
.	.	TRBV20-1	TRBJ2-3	TGCAGTGCTAGTACGACTGGCCTCACAGATACGCAGTATTTT	CSASTTGLTDTQYF
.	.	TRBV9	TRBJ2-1	TGTGCCAGCAGCGTCGGGAGTTCCTACAATGAGCAGTTCTTC	CASSVGSSYNEQFF
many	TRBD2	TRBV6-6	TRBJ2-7	TGTGCCAGCAGTTACCCCTTAAGCGGGACGGGTGAGCAGTACTTC	CASSYPLSGTGEQYF
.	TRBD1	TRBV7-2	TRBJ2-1	TGTGCCAGCAGCTTAGAAGGACAGGGTAGCGTTGAGCAGTTCTTC	CASSLEGQGSVEQFF
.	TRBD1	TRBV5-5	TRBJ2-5	TGTGCCAGCAGCTCAGGACAGGGGGTACAAGAGACCCAGTACTTC	CASSSGQGVQETQYF
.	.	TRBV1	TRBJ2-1	TGCACCAGCAGTCCAATATGCCCGCTAACCTACAATGAGCAGTTCTTC	CTSSPICPLTYNEQFF
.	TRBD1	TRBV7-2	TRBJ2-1	TGTGCCAGCAGCTTAGTCGGGACAGGGACCAATGAGCAGTTCTTC	CASSLVGTGTNEQFF
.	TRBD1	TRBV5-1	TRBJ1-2	TGCGCCAGCAGCGTGGGACAGGGGGTAGACTATGGCTACACCTTC	CASSVGQGVDYGYTF
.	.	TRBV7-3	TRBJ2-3	TGTGCCAGCAGCTTAGGGGCGGGACTCACAGATACGCAGTATTTT	CASSLGAGLTDTQYF
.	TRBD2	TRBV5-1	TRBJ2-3	TGCGCCAGCAAAGTGGGACTAGCGGGAGGGTCGGGCGAGACAGATACGCAGTATTTT	CASKVGLAGGSGETDTQYF
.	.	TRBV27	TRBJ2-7	TGTGCCAGCAGGCCCTCACATATTTCCTACGAGCAGTACTTC	CASRPSHISYEQYF
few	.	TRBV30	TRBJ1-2	TGTGCCTGGGGCAGGGGCCGAACGGGGGGCTACACCTTC	CAWGRGRTGGYTF
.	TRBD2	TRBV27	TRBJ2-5	TGTGCCAGCAGATCCCAGGCTGCGGGAGAAGAGACCCAGTACTTC	CASRSQAAGEETQYF
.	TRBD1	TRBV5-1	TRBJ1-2	TGCGCCAGCAGCTTGGCGGGACAGGCCTATGGCTACACCTTC	CASSLAGQAYGYTF
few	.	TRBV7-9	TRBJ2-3	TGTGCCAGCAGCTTACCAGGGCCAGATACGCAGTATTTT	CASSLPGPDTQYF
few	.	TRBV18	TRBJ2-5	TGTGCCAGCTCACCACCGGCAGGCCAAGAGACCCAGTACTTC	CASSPPAGQETQYF
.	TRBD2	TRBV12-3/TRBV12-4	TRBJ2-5	TGTGCCAGCAGTGGGACTAGTAAAGAGACCCAGTACTTC	CASSGTSKETQYF
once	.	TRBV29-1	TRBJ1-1	TGCAGCGTTTATAGAGGGATCTTGAACACTGAAGCTTTCTTT	CSVYRGILNTEAFF